These 7 T cell receptor beta chains were all obtained from the same sample, sequenced in a study of identifying expanded T cells in peripheral blood (dated by TCRdb to between 2018 and 2021). Library preparation employed the immunoSEQ multiplex PCR assay. TCRdb took over this immuneACCESS table, retaining in-frame rearrangements with V and J assigned. Such tables are incomplete; in checked studies, under half of the missing clones stem from an unresolved V gene, and the remainder is unexplained. This sample gives just under 65,000 clones in total; around 87% of them show up just once. Jointly, the top ten make up under 5% of the sample. The source material was blood. All receptors derive from a person aged 18 to 70 in good health.

The rearrangement links TRBV6-6 to TRBJ1-2; 8 nucleotides line up with TRBD1. The CDR3 consists of 14 residues. The ends lost 2 bases at V and 5 bases at J; junction bases unmatched: 4. Per the germline V gene, CDR1 is MNHNY and CDR2 is SVGAGI (reference sequence). For the CDR3, the DNA is TGTGCCAGCAGTTACGGAACAGGGGGATATGGCTACACCTTC. It is translated as CASSYGTGGYGYTF.

The V call is TRBV6-1, the J call TRBJ1-4; D possibly corresponds to TRBD1 (6 bases). CDR3 length equals 15 residues. Germline lookup yields CDR1 MNHNS and CDR2 SASEGT. V was pared by 1 base and J by 8 bases, with 14 bases between. The CDR3 loop reads CASSEGTALEEKLFF. In nucleotides, the CDR3 is TGTGCCAGCAGTGAAGGGACAGCCCTGGAGGAAAAACTGTTTTTT.

V usage is TRBV5-4 and J usage is TRBJ1-1, with TRBD1 matching 9 bases. The ends lost 3 bases at V and 1 base at J; junction bases unmatched: 7. CDR1 and CDR2 from the germline V gene are SGHNT and YYREEE (reference sequence). This CDR3 comprises 16 residues. The DNA of the CDR3 is TGTGCCAGCAGCTCCCCGGGACAGGGCCGGAACACTGAAGCTTTCTTT. Translated, it gives CASSSPGQGRNTEAFF.

The chain links TRBV11-2 to TRBJ1-2; D remains unclear. CDR3 length: 15 amino acids. Trimming took 6 bases from V and 8 from J, leaving 22 bases between them. Germline V gene data show CDR1 as SGHAT and CDR2 as FQNNGV. The CDR3 reads CASSSRTAHYGGYTF. CDR3 DNA: TGTGCCAGCAGTTCCCGGACCGCTCATTATGGGGGCTACACCTTC.

The chain carries TRBV6-1 and TRBJ2-1; 8 bases fit TRBD2. The CDR3 spans 16 residues. V was clipped by 1 base and J by 3 bases; unmatched bases: 5. The germline gives CDR1 MNHNS, CDR2 SASEGT. The CDR3 nucleotides read TGTGCCAGCAGTGAAGTGGCCGGGGGGGGCTACAATGAGCAGTTCTTC. Translated: CASSEVAGGGYNEQFF.

The chain joins TRBV27 to TRBJ2-7, with unresolved D. V lost 4 bases and J 5 bases, leaving 12 bases between the germline ends. CDR1 and CDR2 (germline): MNHEY, SMNVEV (reference sequence). The CDR3 totals 13 residues. The DNA of the CDR3 is TGTGCCAGCAGTTCCTCTATGTTAAACGAGCAGTACTTC. Translating it yields CASSSSMLNEQYF.

The CDR3 nucleotides read TGTGCCAGCAGCCCCCGGGGCCGTCAGCCCCAGCATTTT. This codes for CASSPRGRQPQHF. This sequence joins TRBV27 and TRBJ1-5, with a tentative D call TRBD1 (5 bases). The ends were cut back, 6 bases at V and 6 bases at J, with 12 bases in the middle. The V gene's germline CDR1 is MNHEY and CDR2 SMNVEV (reference sequence). CDR3 size: 13 residues.